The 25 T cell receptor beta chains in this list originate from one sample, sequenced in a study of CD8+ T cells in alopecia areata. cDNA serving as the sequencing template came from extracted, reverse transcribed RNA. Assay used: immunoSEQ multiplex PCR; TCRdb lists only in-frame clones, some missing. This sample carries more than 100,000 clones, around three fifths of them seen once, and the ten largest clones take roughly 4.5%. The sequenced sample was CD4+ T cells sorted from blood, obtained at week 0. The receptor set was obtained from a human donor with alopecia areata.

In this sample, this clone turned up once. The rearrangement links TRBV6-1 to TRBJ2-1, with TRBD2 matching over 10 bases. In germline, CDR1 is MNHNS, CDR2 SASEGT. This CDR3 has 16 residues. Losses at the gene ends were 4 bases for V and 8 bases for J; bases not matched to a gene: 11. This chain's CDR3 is CASSGTGLAGADEQFF. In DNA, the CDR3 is TGTGCCAGCAGTGGAACGGGGCTAGCGGGAGCCGATGAGCAGTTCTTC.

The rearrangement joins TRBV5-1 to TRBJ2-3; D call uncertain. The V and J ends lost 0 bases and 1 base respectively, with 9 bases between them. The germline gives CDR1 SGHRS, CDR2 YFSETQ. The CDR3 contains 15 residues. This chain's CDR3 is CASSLDLPRTDTQYF. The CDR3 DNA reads TGCGCCAGCAGCTTGGACCTACCACGCACAGATACGCAGTATTTT.

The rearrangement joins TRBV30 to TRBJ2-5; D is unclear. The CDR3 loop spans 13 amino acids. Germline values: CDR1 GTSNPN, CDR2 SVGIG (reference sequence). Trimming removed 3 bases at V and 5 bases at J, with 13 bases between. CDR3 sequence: CAWRSPGIETQYF. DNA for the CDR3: TGTGCCTGGAGGTCCCCCGGTATCGAGACCCAGTACTTC.

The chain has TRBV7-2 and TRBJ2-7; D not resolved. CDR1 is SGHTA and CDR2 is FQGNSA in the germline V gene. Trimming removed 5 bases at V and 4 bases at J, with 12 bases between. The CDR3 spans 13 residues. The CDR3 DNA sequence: TGTGCCAGCAGCCAAGGGCGGATATACGAGCAGTACTTC. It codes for CASSQGRIYEQYF.

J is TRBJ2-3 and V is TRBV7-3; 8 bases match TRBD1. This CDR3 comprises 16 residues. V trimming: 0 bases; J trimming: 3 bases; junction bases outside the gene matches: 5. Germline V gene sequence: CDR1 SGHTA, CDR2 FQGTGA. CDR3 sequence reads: CASSLTTGARTDTQYF. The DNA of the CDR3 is TGTGCCAGCAGCTTAACGACAGGGGCGAGGACAGATACGCAGTATTTT.

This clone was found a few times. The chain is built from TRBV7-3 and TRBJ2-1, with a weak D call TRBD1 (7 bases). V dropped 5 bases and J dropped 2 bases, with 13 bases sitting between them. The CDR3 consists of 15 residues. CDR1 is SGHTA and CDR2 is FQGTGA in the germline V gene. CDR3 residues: CASSGGTEPYNEQFF. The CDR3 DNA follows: TGTGCCAGCAGCGGAGGGACAGAACCCTACAATGAGCAGTTCTTC.

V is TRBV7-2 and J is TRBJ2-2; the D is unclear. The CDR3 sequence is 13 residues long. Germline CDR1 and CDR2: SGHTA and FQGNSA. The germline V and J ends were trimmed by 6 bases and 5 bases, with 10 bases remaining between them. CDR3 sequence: CASSRELTGELFF. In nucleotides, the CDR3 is TGTGCCAGCAGTCGTGAATTAACCGGGGAGCTGTTTTTT.

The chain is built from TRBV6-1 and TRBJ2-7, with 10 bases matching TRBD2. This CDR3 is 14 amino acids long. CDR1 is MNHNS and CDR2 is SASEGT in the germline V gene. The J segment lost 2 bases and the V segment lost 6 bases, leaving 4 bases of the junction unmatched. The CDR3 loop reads CASSRLAGTYEQYF. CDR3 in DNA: TGTGCCAGCAGCCGACTAGCGGGTACCTACGAGCAGTACTTC.

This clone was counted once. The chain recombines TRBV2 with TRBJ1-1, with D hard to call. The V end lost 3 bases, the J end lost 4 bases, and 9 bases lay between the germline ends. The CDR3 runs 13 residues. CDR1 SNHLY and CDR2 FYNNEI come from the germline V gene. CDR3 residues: CASSESGGTEAFF. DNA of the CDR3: TGTGCCAGCAGTGAGTCAGGAGGCACTGAAGCTTTCTTT.

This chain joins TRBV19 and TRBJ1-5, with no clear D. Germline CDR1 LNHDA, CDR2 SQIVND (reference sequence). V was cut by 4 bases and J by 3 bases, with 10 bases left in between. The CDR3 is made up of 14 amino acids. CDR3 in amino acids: CASSNQVNNQPQHF. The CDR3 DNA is TGTGCCAGTAGTAACCAGGTCAACAATCAGCCCCAGCATTTT.

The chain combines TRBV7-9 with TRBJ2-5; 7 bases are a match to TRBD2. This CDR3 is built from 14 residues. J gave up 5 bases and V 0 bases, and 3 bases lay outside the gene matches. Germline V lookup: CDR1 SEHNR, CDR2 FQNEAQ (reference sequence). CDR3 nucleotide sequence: TGTGCCAGCAGCTTAGCTGGTAGCGGGGAGACCCAGTACTTC. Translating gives CASSLAGSGETQYF. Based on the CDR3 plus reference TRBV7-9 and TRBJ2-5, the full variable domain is DTGVSQNPRHKITKRGQNVTFRCDPISEHNRLYWYRQTLGQGPEFLTYFQNEAQLEKSRLLSDRFSAERPKGSFSTLEIQRTEQGDSAMYLCASSLAGSGETQYFGPGTRLLVL.

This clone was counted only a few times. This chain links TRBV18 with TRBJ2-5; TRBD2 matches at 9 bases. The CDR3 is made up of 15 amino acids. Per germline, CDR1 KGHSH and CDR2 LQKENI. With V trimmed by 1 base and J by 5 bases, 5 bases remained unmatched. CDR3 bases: TGTGCCAGCTCACCACTCATAGGGACTAGCGAGACCCAGTACTTC. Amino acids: CASSPLIGTSETQYF.

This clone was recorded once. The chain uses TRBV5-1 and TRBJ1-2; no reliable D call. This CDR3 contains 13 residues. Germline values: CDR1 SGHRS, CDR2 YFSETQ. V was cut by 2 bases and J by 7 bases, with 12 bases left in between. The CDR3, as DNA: TGCGCCAGCAGCTTAGGCGGCGAAGGTGGCTACACCTTC. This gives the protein CASSLGGEGGYTF. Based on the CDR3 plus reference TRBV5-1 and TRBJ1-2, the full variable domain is KAGVTQTPRYLIKTRGQQVTLSCSPISGHRSVSWYQQTPGQGLQFLFEYFSETQRNKGNFPGRFSGRQFSNSRSEMNVSTLELGDSALYLCASSLGGEGGYTFGSGTRLTVV.

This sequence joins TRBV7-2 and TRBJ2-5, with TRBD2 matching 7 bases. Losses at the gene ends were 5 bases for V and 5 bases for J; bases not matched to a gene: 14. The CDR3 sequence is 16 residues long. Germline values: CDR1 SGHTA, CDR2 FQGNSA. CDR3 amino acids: CASSLGLAQRGETQYF. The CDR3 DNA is TGTGCCAGCAGCCTCGGACTCGCCCAGCGGGGTGAGACCCAGTACTTC.

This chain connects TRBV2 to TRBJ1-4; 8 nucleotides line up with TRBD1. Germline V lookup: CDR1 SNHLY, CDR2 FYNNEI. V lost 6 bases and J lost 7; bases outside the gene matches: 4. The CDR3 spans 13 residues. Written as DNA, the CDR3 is TGTGCCAGCAGGCAGACAGGGGTTGAAAAACTGTTTTTT. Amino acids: CASRQTGVEKLFF.

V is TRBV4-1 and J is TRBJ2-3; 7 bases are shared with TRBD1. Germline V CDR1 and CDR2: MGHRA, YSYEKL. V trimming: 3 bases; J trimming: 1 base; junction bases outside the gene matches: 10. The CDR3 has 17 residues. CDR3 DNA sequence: TGCGCCAGCAGCCAGAGAGTGGGACAGACTCGCACAGATACGCAGTATTTT. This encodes CASSQRVGQTRTDTQYF.

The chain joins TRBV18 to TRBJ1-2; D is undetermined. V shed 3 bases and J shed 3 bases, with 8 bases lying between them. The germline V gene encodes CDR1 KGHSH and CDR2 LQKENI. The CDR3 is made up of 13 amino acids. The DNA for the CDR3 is TGTGCCAGCTCACCGCAGGACGACTATGGCTACACCTTC. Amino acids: CASSPQDDYGYTF.

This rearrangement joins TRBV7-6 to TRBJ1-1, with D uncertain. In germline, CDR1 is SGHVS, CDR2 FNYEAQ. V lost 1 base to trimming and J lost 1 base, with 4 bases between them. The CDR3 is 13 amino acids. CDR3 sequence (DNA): TGTGCCAGCAGCTTAGATAGGAACACTGAAGCTTTCTTT. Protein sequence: CASSLDRNTEAFF.

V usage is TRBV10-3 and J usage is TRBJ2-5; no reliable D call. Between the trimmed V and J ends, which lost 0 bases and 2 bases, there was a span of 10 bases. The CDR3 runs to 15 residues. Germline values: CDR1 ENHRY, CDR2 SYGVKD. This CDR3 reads CAISESVPEQETQYF. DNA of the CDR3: TGTGCCATCAGTGAGTCAGTACCTGAGCAAGAGACCCAGTACTTC.

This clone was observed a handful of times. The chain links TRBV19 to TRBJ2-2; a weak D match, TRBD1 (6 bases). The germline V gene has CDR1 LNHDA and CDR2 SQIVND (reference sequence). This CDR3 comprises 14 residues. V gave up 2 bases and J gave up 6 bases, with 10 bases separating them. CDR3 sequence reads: CASSIQGRAGELFF. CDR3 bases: TGTGCCAGTAGTATACAGGGGAGAGCCGGGGAGCTGTTTTTT.

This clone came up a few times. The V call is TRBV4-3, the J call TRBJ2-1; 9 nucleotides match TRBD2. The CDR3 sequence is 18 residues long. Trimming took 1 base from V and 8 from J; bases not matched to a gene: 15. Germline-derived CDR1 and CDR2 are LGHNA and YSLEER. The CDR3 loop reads CASSQASSVAGAIDEQFF. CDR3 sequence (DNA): TGCGCCAGCAGCCAAGCGAGTTCCGTAGCGGGAGCAATCGATGAGCAGTTCTTC.

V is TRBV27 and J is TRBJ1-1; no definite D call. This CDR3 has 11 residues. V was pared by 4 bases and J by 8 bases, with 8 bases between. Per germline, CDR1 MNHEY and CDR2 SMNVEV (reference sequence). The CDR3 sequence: CASSSSGEAFF. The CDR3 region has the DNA TGTGCCAGCAGTTCCTCGGGCGAAGCTTTCTTT.

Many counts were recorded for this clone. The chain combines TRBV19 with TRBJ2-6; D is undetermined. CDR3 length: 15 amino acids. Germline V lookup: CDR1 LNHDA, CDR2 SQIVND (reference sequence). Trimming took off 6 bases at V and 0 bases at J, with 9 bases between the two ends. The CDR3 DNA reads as TGTGCCAGTAGACAGTCGAGCTCTGGGGCCAACGTCCTGACTTTC. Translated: CASRQSSSGANVLTF.

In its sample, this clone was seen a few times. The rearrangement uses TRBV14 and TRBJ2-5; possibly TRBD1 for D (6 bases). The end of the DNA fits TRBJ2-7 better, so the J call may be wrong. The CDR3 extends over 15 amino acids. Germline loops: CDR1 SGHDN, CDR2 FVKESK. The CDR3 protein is CASSRLAQGSFEQYF. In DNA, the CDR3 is TGTGCCAGCAGCCGCCTGGCGCAGGGGTCATTCGAGCAGTACTTC.

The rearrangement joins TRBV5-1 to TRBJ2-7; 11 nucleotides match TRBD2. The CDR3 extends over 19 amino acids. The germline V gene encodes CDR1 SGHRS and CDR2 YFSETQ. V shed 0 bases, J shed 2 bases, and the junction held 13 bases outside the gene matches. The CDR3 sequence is CASSLEAASGRTNPYEQYF. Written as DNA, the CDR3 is TGCGCCAGCAGCTTGGAGGCGGCTAGCGGGAGGACCAATCCCTACGAGCAGTACTTC.